The present T cell receptor beta chain was sequenced within a study of Graves' ophthalmopathy and Graves' hyperthyroidism. CDR1 is MNHEY and CDR2 is SVGEGT in the germline V gene. The ends were cut back, 6 bases at V and 4 bases at J, with 18 bases in the middle. The CDR3 runs to 15 residues. Enrollment excluded any patients with other autoimmune diseases, uncontrolled infections, pregnancy or lactation. There are many counts of this clonotype. TCR beta CDR3 regions were amplified from RNA transcripts. RT-PCR was first run with HTBI primers, then multiplex PCR in a second round. TCRdb processed the multiplex PCR reads anew with MiXCR; each CDR3 protein has one entry. The sample carries 300,000 to 350,000 distinct CDR3 sequences, 17% recorded once.

Sequencing used peripheral blood. The chain joins TRBV6-2 or TRBV6-3 to TRBJ1-1; D is possibly TRBD1 (6 bases). The source is an adult man with Graves' ophthalmopathy. The CDR3 DNA reads as TGTGCCAGCAGCAGGGACACGGAGGGATTCACTGAAGCTTTCTTT. Residues: CASSRDTEGFTEAFF.